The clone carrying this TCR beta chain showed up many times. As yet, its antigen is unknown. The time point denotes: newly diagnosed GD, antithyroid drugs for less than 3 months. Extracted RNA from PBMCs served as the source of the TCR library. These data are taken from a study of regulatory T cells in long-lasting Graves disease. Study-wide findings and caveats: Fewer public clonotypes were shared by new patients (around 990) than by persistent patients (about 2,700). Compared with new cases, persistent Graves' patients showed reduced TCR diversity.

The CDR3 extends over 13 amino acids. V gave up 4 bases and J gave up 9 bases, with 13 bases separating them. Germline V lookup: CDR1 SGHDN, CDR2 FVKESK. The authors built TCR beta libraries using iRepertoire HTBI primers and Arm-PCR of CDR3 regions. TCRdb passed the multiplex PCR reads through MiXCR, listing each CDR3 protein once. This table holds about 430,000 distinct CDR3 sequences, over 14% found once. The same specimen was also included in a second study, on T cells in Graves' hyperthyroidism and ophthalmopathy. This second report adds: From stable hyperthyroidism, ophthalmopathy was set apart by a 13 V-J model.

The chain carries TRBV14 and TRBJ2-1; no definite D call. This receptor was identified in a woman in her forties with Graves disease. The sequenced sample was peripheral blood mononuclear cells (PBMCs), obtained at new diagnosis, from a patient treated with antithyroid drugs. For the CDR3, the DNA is TGTGCCAGCAGCCCAAGGTGGGCCGGTGAGCAGTTCTTC. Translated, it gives CASSPRWAGEQFF.